Sequencing of this T cell receptor beta chain was carried out in a study of CD8+CD57+ T cells in acquired aplastic anemia. Study-wide results and limits: When set against total CD4+ and CD8+ pools, CD8+CD57+ cells in patients had lower diversity.

In this sample, this clonotype turned up once. The target antigen is unknown. Trimming pared 4 bases from V and 1 base from J, leaving 7 bases between. The germline V gene has CDR1 SEHNR and CDR2 FQNEAQ (reference sequence). The CDR3 spans 13 residues. Those patients picked for sequencing had displayed CD8+CD57+ cell expansion on flow cytometry. Profiling of TCR beta VDJ combinations and CDR3 sequences used genomic DNA as template. One entry per CDR3 protein, called by TCRdb with MiXCR from the reads. The table shows roughly 17,000 distinct CDR3 sequences, with over 35% occurring only once. This clonotype originated in a human donor with aplastic anemia. The sample was CD8+CD57+ T cells sorted from PBMCs. Stated subset: bead-enriched CD8+CD57+ effector memory T cells from SAA patients. The chain has TRBV7-9 and TRBJ1-2; possibly TRBD1 for D (6 bases). The CDR3 reads CASSSDSNYGYTF. DNA of the CDR3: TGTGCCAGCAGCTCGGACAGTAACTATGGCTACACCTTC.